This is a list of T cell receptor beta chains from one sample in a study of identical twins. Using its own MiXCR run on the 5' RACE reads, TCRdb lists one record per CDR3 protein. Among around 490,000 distinct CDR3 sequences listed, 20% to 25% were seen once. These same data were also listed under a study on yellow fever vaccine responses in identical twins.

Sequencing was carried out using CD4+ T cells sorted from blood. All receptors come from a young woman in good health. CDR3s include the opening cysteine and the closing phenylalanine or tryptophan. The order of the fields is V gene, J gene, D gene, clone size, CDR3 DNA, CDR3 protein. D genes are given only for firm matches. A clone size is listed for some rows: how often the clone was seen (once, few, many), or a class if it is expanded.

V gene: TRBV12-5
J gene: TRBJ2-2
D gene: -
clone size: -
CDR3 DNA: TGTGCTAGTGGTTTGGAGACACTAGGTTCCGCCGGGGAGCTGTTTTTT
CDR3 protein: CASGLETLGSAGELFF

V gene: TRBV12-3/TRBV12-4
J gene: TRBJ2-2
D gene: TRBD2
clone size: -
CDR3 DNA: TGTGCCAGCGCGACCGGACTAGCGGGGGGGCTACGTAACGGGGAGCTGTTTTTT
CDR3 protein: CASATGLAGGLRNGELFF

V gene: TRBV14
J gene: TRBJ2-7
D gene: -
clone size: -
CDR3 DNA: TGTGCCAGCAGCCAAGGGCAGGTCTACGAGCAGTACTTC
CDR3 protein: CASSQGQVYEQYF

V gene: TRBV20-1
J gene: TRBJ2-3
D gene: -
clone size: few
CDR3 DNA: TGCAGTGCTACCGGGTTTAGCACAGATACGCAGTATTTT
CDR3 protein: CSATGFSTDTQYF

V gene: TRBV19
J gene: TRBJ2-3
D gene: -
clone size: -
CDR3 DNA: TGTGCCACCGGTGTGTCGGAGGTTACAGATACGCAGTATTTT
CDR3 protein: CATGVSEVTDTQYF

V gene: TRBV28
J gene: TRBJ2-1
D gene: -
clone size: -
CDR3 DNA: TGTGCCACCTATGGGACACGTTCTGCCAATGAGCAGTTCTTC
CDR3 protein: CATYGTRSANEQFF

V gene: TRBV20-1
J gene: TRBJ2-4
D gene: -
clone size: few
CDR3 DNA: TGCAGTGCGACCGGTTGGGCCCAACCGAACATTCAGTACTTC
CDR3 protein: CSATGWAQPNIQYF

V gene: TRBV10-3
J gene: TRBJ2-3
D gene: -
clone size: few
CDR3 DNA: TGTGCCATCAGTGAGGTCGGTATAGATACGCAGTATTTT
CDR3 protein: CAISEVGIDTQYF

V gene: TRBV12-3/TRBV12-4
J gene: TRBJ2-6
D gene: TRBD2
clone size: -
CDR3 DNA: TGTGCCAGCAGTTCGACTAGCGGGATGTTCCCTGGGGCCAACGTCCTGACTTTC
CDR3 protein: CASSSTSGMFPGANVLTF

V gene: TRBV20-1
J gene: TRBJ2-3
D gene: -
clone size: -
CDR3 DNA: TGCAGTGCTAGAGATTCGGGATACCATTTCCCAGATACGCAGTATTTT
CDR3 protein: CSARDSGYHFPDTQYF

V gene: TRBV9
J gene: TRBJ2-1
D gene: -
clone size: few
CDR3 DNA: TGTGCCAGCAGCGTAGCTTTCGGGGGACAGTGGGAGCAGTTCTTC
CDR3 protein: CASSVAFGGQWEQFF

V gene: TRBV15
J gene: TRBJ2-2
D gene: TRBD2
clone size: few
CDR3 DNA: TGTGCCACCAGCAGAGATGGACTAGCAGTCGGGGAGCTGTTTTTT
CDR3 protein: CATSRDGLAVGELFF

V gene: TRBV28
J gene: TRBJ2-5
D gene: -
clone size: -
CDR3 DNA: TGTGCCAGCAGAAATCCAGGGTCGGAGACCCAGTACTTC
CDR3 protein: CASRNPGSETQYF

V gene: TRBV12-3/TRBV12-4
J gene: TRBJ1-1
D gene: -
clone size: -
CDR3 DNA: TGTGCCAGCAGATTTATACAGGGAGCCAGGGAAGCTTTCTTT
CDR3 protein: CASRFIQGAREAFF

V gene: TRBV24-1
J gene: TRBJ2-1
D gene: TRBD2
clone size: few
CDR3 DNA: TGTGCCACCAGTGACAGCGGGAGTTTAAATGAGCAGTTCTTC
CDR3 protein: CATSDSGSLNEQFF

V gene: TRBV12-3/TRBV12-4
J gene: TRBJ1-5
D gene: TRBD1
clone size: few
CDR3 DNA: TGTGCCAGCAGTTTCGGACAGGGGGGCGGGGAGCCCCAGCATTTT
CDR3 protein: CASSFGQGGGEPQHF

V gene: TRBV20-1
J gene: TRBJ2-3
D gene: TRBD1
clone size: -
CDR3 DNA: TGCAGTGCTAGTAGAGGGGGCGACACAGATACGCAGTATTTT
CDR3 protein: CSASRGGDTDTQYF

V gene: TRBV18
J gene: TRBJ1-5
D gene: -
clone size: -
CDR3 DNA: TGTGCCAGCTCACCGGGCGGGCAGGGTCTAAATCAGCCCCAGCATTTT
CDR3 protein: CASSPGGQGLNQPQHF

V gene: TRBV3-1
J gene: TRBJ2-5
D gene: -
clone size: -
CDR3 DNA: TGTGCCAGCAGCCAAGCAGGAGGGCTACAAGAGACCCAGTACTTC
CDR3 protein: CASSQAGGLQETQYF

V gene: TRBV7-8
J gene: TRBJ1-6
D gene: -
clone size: few
CDR3 DNA: TGTGCCAGCAGCTTAGTAGGGAGCGGGTTCGGTTCACCCCTCCACTTT
CDR3 protein: CASSLVGSGFGSPLHF

V gene: TRBV7-9
J gene: TRBJ1-1
D gene: -
clone size: many
CDR3 DNA: TGTGCCAGCAGCCCACGGGGAGGGATGAACACTGAAGCTTTCTTT
CDR3 protein: CASSPRGGMNTEAFF

V gene: TRBV2
J gene: TRBJ2-1
D gene: TRBD2
clone size: -
CDR3 DNA: TGTGCCAGCAGCGGTAGCGGGAGAAACGAGTTCTTC
CDR3 protein: CASSGSGRNEFF

V gene: TRBV20-1
J gene: TRBJ2-3
D gene: -
clone size: few
CDR3 DNA: TGCAGCGCGGACGCATCTAGCACAGATACGCAGTATTTT
CDR3 protein: CSADASSTDTQYF

V gene: TRBV20-1
J gene: TRBJ2-2
D gene: TRBD2
clone size: -
CDR3 DNA: TGCAGTGCTAGGATTCCCCAGCGGGGGGGCTCCGGGGAGCTGTTTTTT
CDR3 protein: CSARIPQRGGSGELFF

V gene: TRBV29-1
J gene: TRBJ2-1
D gene: -
clone size: -
CDR3 DNA: TGCAGCGTTGAAGATCACTGGGTCGAGGATGAGCAGTTCTTC
CDR3 protein: CSVEDHWVEDEQFF

V gene: TRBV11-2
J gene: TRBJ1-1
D gene: -
clone size: -
CDR3 DNA: TGTGCCAGCAGCTTAGAAGTAGCCATGAACACTGAAGCTTTCTTT
CDR3 protein: CASSLEVAMNTEAFF

V gene: TRBV29-1
J gene: TRBJ2-6
D gene: TRBD1
clone size: -
CDR3 DNA: TGCAGCGTTTCCCATTCCAGGGGGCTCTCTGGGGCCAACGTCCTGACTTTC
CDR3 protein: CSVSHSRGLSGANVLTF

V gene: TRBV20-1
J gene: TRBJ2-4
D gene: -
clone size: few
CDR3 DNA: TGCAGTGCTAGAGATGACGGGATTTTGTACTTC
CDR3 protein: CSARDDGILYF

V gene: TRBV3-1
J gene: TRBJ1-2
D gene: TRBD1
clone size: few
CDR3 DNA: TGTGCCAGCAGCTTCGGGACAGCCTACAGCTATAACTATGGCTACACCTTC
CDR3 protein: CASSFGTAYSYNYGYTF

V gene: TRBV12-3/TRBV12-4
J gene: TRBJ2-1
D gene: TRBD2
clone size: -
CDR3 DNA: TGTGCCAGCAGTCCCCTAGGGGGACTAGCGATTGACAATGAGCAGTTCTTC
CDR3 protein: CASSPLGGLAIDNEQFF